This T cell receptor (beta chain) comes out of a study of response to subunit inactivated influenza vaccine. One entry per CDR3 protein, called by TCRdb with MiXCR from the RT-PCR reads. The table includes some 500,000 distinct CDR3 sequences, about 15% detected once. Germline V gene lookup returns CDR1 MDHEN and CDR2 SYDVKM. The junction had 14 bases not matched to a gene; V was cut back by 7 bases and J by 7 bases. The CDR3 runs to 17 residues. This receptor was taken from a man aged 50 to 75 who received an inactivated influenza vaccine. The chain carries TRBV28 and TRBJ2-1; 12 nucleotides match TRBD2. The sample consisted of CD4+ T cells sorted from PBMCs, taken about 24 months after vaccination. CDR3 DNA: TGTGCCAGCATCCCTTGGGCTAGCGGGAGGGCTGGGAATGAGCAGTTCTTC. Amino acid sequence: CASIPWASGRAGNEQFF. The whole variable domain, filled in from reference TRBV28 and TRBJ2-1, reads DVKVTQSSRYLVKRTGEKVFLECVQDMDHENMFWYRQDPGLGLRLIYFSYDVKMKEKGDIPEGYSVSREKKERFSLILESASTNQTSMYLCASIPWASGRAGNEQFFGPGTRLTVL.